The 11 T cell receptor beta chains below all came from one sample that was sequenced in a study of PD-1 blockade in classical Hodgkin lymphoma. Time point meaning: cycle 4 day 1 (C4D1), after more than 5 weeks of nivolumab. No patient escaped relapse after autologous stem cell transplantation, and brentuximab vedotin exposure varied. The data were produced by immunoSEQ multiplex PCR, yet TCRdb's version contains in-frame clones alone and is incomplete. The repertoire holds 75,000 to 95,000 clones, with under 85% as singletons. The sample in question was peripheral blood mononuclear cells (PBMCs), obtained before the fourth cycle of nivolumab. The receptors were sampled from a human donor with classical Hodgkin lymphoma.

The J gene is TRBJ2-1, the V gene TRBV14; no clear D gene. CDR1 is SGHDN and CDR2 is FVKESK in the germline V gene. V was trimmed by 1 base and J by 4 bases, leaving 14 bases between them. The CDR3 is 16 amino acids. The CDR3 nucleotides are TGTGCCAGCAGCCAAGTGCCGGGTACTACTTACAATGAGCAGTTCTTC. This codes for CASSQVPGTTYNEQFF.

This chain links TRBV2 with TRBJ2-1; 7 bases line up with TRBD2. With 1 base clipped from V and 9 bases from J, the junction kept 9 bases outside the gene matches. CDR3 length: 15 amino acids. The V gene's germline CDR1 is SNHLY and CDR2 FYNNEI. The DNA of the CDR3 is TGTGCCAGCAGTGAAGGGGTCCCTGGGAGGGGTGAGCAGTTCTTC. Residues: CASSEGVPGRGEQFF.

The chain combines TRBV27 with TRBJ1-2, with 9 positions matching TRBD1. CDR3 length: 15 amino acids. From germline, CDR1 is MNHEY and CDR2 SMNVEV (reference sequence). V was pared by 5 bases and J by 5 bases, with 9 bases of the junction left unmatched. The CDR3 coding sequence is TGTGCCAGCAGTACTGACAGGGGGTTGTTTTATGGCTACACCTTC. It is translated as CASSTDRGLFYGYTF.

This clone is a singleton in its sample. This chain uses TRBV7-9 with TRBJ1-5, with a weak D call TRBD1 (5 bases). In germline, CDR1 is SEHNR, CDR2 FQNEAQ (reference sequence). V gave up 5 bases and J gave up 0 bases, with 20 bases separating them. The CDR3 runs to 18 residues. For the CDR3, the DNA is TGTGCCAGCAGCACGACACCGGGGGACGGCCATAGCAATCAGCCCCAGCATTTT. The encoded protein is CASSTTPGDGHSNQPQHF.

This chain uses TRBV29-1 with TRBJ1-2; 7 nucleotides match TRBD1. The CDR3 runs to 14 residues. In germline, CDR1 is SQVTM, CDR2 ANQGSEA. The J segment lost 3 bases and the V segment lost 2 bases, leaving 6 bases of the junction unmatched. The CDR3 DNA sequence: TGCAGCGTTGAAAGAGTGCAGGGGGACTATGGCTACACCTTC. As protein: CSVERVQGDYGYTF.

This rearrangement joins TRBV7-6 to TRBJ2-6, with D perhaps matching TRBD1 or TRBD2 (5 bases each). Germline CDR1 reads SGHVS; CDR2 reads FNYEAQ. V was clipped by 5 bases and J by 0 bases, with 23 bases between them. CDR3 length: 20 amino acids. CDR3 loop: CASSPRSERGDFSGANVLTF. The DNA of the CDR3 is TGTGCCAGCAGCCCCCGCAGCGAGAGGGGAGACTTCTCTGGGGCCAACGTCCTGACTTTC.

CDR3 DNA sequence: TGTGCCAGCACCGAACCAACCTTGACCGAGCAGTACTTC. It is translated as CASTEPTLTEQYF. V and J are TRBV28 and TRBJ2-7; D is undetermined. The CDR3 is 13 amino acids. CDR1 and CDR2 (germline): MDHEN, SYDVKM. Trimming removed 7 bases at V and 6 bases at J, with 16 bases between.

This clone was counted many times. V gene TRBV13 combines with J gene TRBJ1-1, with 9 bases lining up with TRBD1. The germline V gene encodes CDR1 PRHDT and CDR2 FYEKMQ (reference sequence). J lost 6 bases, V lost 8 bases, and 10 bases had no gene match. The CDR3 is made up of 14 amino acids. The CDR3 DNA sequence: TGTGCCAGCCTCGGCGACAGGGGGGTGGCTGAAGCTTTCTTT. It yields the protein CASLGDRGVAEAFF.

The chain is built from TRBV5-6 and TRBJ2-7, with 9 bases identical to TRBD1. The CDR3 runs to 14 residues. Germline trimming cut 3 bases from V and 6 bases from J; bases unmatched to any gene: 7. Germline assignment: CDR1 SGHDT and CDR2 YYEEEE. CDR3 amino acids: CASSWDRAGIEQYF. CDR3 in DNA: TGTGCCAGCAGCTGGGACAGGGCTGGCATCGAGCAGTACTTC.

This clone was counted a single time. The CDR3 region has the DNA TGTGCCAGCAGCGTGTCCAGGGCCCCCGGGGAGCTGTTTTTT. Translation gives CASSVSRAPGELFF. This chain links TRBV9 with TRBJ2-2, with D perhaps matching TRBD1 (5 bases). With 2 bases removed from V and 6 bases from J, the gap between germline ends came to 11 bases. This CDR3 has 14 residues. Germline values: CDR1 SGDLS, CDR2 YYNGEE.

The V and J genes are TRBV15 and TRBJ2-2; 9 bases agree with TRBD2. Germline V CDR1 and CDR2: LNHNV, YYDKDF (reference sequence). The CDR3 contains 15 residues. The J segment lost 6 bases and the V segment lost 0 bases, leaving 2 bases of the junction unmatched. The CDR3 here is CATSRELAGSGELFF. The CDR3 nucleotides are TGTGCCACCAGCAGAGAACTAGCGGGTTCCGGGGAGCTGTTTTTT. Using reference TRBV15 and TRBJ2-2 for the parts outside the CDR3, the full variable domain is DAMVIQNPRYQVTQFGKPVTLSCSQTLNHNVMYWYQQKSSQAPKLLFHYYDKDFNNEADTPDNFQSRRPNTSFCFLDIRSPGLGDTAMYLCATSRELAGSGELFFGEGSRLTVL.